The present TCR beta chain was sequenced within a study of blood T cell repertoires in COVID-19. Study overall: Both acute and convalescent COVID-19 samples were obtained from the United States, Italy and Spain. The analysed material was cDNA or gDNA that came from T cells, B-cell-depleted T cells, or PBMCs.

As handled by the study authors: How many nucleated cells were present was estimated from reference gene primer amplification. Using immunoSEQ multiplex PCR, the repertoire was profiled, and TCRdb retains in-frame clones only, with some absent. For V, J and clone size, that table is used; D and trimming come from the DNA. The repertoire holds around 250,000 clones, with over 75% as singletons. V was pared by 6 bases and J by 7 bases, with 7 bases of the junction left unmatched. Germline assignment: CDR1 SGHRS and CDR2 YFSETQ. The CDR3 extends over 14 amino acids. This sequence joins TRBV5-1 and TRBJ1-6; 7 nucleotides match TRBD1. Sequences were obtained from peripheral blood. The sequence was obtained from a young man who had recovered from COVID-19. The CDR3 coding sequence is TGCGCCAGCAAGAGGGGGCAGGAGAATTCACCCCTCCACTTT. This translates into CASKRGQENSPLHF.